The clone carrying this TCR beta chain has a handful of counts. The antigen is unknown. These data belong to a study of CD8 T cells in ankylosing spondylitis. General study points: Blood from ankylosing spondylitis patients appeared to carry a characteristic eight-variant TCR beta motif.

With V trimmed by 5 bases and J by 5 bases, 11 bases remained unmatched. The CDR3 loop spans 15 amino acids. Germline-derived CDR1 and CDR2 are SGHVS and FNYEAQ. Using its own MiXCR run on the 5' RACE reads, TCRdb lists one record per CDR3 protein. The profile shows about 130,000 distinct CDR3 sequences, about a sixth of them singletons. J is TRBJ2-7 and V is TRBV7-6, with 8 bases identical to TRBD1. The receptor's source is a male donor with ankylosing spondylitis. The sequencing input was blood, either unsorted or a sorted T cell fraction (not recorded which). The CDR3 DNA is TGTGCCAGCAGCCACCTGGCAGGGGGCATACACGAGCAGTACTTC. It yields the protein CASSHLAGGIHEQYF.